A single T cell receptor beta chain is shown here with its context. The specificity of this receptor is unknown. No base-level quality is on record; no much larger clone is a single base apart. Another Seattle source contributed samples from volunteer blood donors who had recovered from COVID-19. Collaborating institutions collected whole blood in K2EDTA tubes following their own protocols. For TCRbeta analysis, collaborator samples were shipped as frozen whole blood, as isolated PBMCs, or as DNA extracted from either sample type. The data are from a study of blood T cell repertoires in COVID-19 (dated by TCRdb to about 2020). A note on the overall study: Collaborator samples came from the United States, Italy and Spain and covered acute and convalescent phases of COVID-19. The material from the prospective study consisted of cDNA or gDNA derived from T cells, B-cell-depleted T cells, or PBMCs. Deeply sampled blood TCRbeta repertoires from subjects exposed to, actively infected with, or recovered from COVID-19 were included in the dataset. The repertoires were made available in a free public database intended to serve as a resource for research on the immune response to SARS-CoV-2. The samples were drawn from two sources: the first 160 participants of the ongoing ImmuneRACE study, and some 1,300 subjects contributed by 6 global collaborators. Nearly every sample came with metadata listing a de-identified subject ID, COVID-19 status, age in years and sex. HLA class I and class II types, where available, came from metadata supplied by the sample provider rather than from assay-based typing.

The immunoSEQ Assay, a bias-controlled multiplex PCR, was used to amplify TCRbeta CDR3 regions from genomic DNA. Per the authors' processing: The number of nucleated cells in each sample was estimated from the amplification of reference gene primers within the assay. To quantify the absolute abundance of each unique TCRbeta CDR3 rearrangement, sequence reads were collapsed and filtered. For each sample, productive Simpson clonality was calculated as the square root of Simpson's diversity index across productive rearrangements. TCRdb retrieved this table from immuneACCESS and kept in-frame rearrangements only. Not all clones are present; in checked studies, unresolved V genes account for under half, and no reason is known for the remainder. V, J and clone size are those of that table, while D and trimming were read from the DNA. The sample records fewer than 250,000 clones, about 88% of which are singletons. The ten largest clones take up roughly 6% of the sample.

The paper as a whole reports these results and caveats: How much clinical and demographic metadata was included differed by source and by participant, and the metadata was provided uncurated.

The CDR3 contains 14 residues, cysteine and phenylalanine counted. CDR3 DNA is the only sequence kept; it has 42 bases, read in frame from the first base. Trimming accounts for 6 bases at V and 2 bases at J, while the number of junction bases matched to no gene is 6. CDR1 and CDR2 are drawn from the germline V gene: KGHSH, LQKENI. Sequenced input: peripheral blood. This chain joins TRBV18 to TRBJ2-7; 8 of the junction bases match TRBD1. This receptor was obtained from a middle-aged woman who had recovered from COVID-19. Here the CDR3 is given as CASSGGQGPYEQYF. The sequenced DNA: TGTGCCAGCTCCGGTGGACAGGGACCCTACGAGCAGTACTTC.